One and the same sample provided the 11 T cell receptor beta chains below, sequenced in a study of HIV-infected patients and healthy controls. cDNA was made from approximately 500 ng RNA using alpha and beta constant primers. Each of the alpha and beta chains got its own library through chain-specific third strand synthesis with indices. TCRdb ran MiXCR on the 5' RACE reads and lists one entry per CDR3 protein. The sample includes more than 9,000 distinct CDR3 sequences, more than 9% of them seen just once. All unsorted peripheral T cells were captured because whole blood was used without fractionation. Material: blood, obtained before antiretroviral therapy. The receptor set was obtained from an adult with HIV infection.

This clonotype has at least ten counts. In DNA form, the CDR3 reads TGTGCCAGCAGTTACTCCATCATGGGCTCCGGGGAGCTGTTTTTT. This translates into CASSYSIMGSGELFF. The chain employs TRBV6-5 and TRBJ2-2; D is unclear. Trimming cost V 0 bases and J 6 bases, with 11 bases left between them. The germline gives CDR1 MNHEY, CDR2 SVGAGI. The CDR3 is made up of 15 amino acids.

This clonotype was seen a few times. Here the CDR3 reads CASSYSPDTPYEQYF. The CDR3 nucleotides are TGTGCCAGCAGTTACTCTCCGGACACTCCCTACGAGCAGTACTTC. The rearrangement uses TRBV6-2 or TRBV6-3 and TRBJ2-7; D may be TRBD1 (5 bases). The germline gives CDR1 MNHEY, CDR2 SVGEGT. The CDR3 is 15 amino acids. The ends were cut back, 0 bases at V and 2 bases at J, with 11 bases in the middle.

This clonotype has at least ten counts. The chain combines TRBV7-2 with TRBJ1-5; tentatively, D is TRBD1 (6 bases). Between the trimmed V and J ends, which lost 2 bases and 7 bases, there was a span of 18 bases. Per the germline V gene, CDR1 is SGHTA and CDR2 is FQGNSA. CDR3 length equals 16 residues. CDR3 sequence reads: CASSLRGPTGIQPQHF. DNA of the CDR3: TGTGCCAGCAGCTTACGGGGACCCACAGGGATACAGCCCCAGCATTTT.

This clonotype appeared many times. This chain connects TRBV6-1 to TRBJ2-7; 11 bases map to TRBD2. The V and J ends lost 6 bases and 4 bases, in that order; junction bases with no gene match: 5. The CDR3 runs to 14 residues. Germline V lookup: CDR1 MNHNS, CDR2 SASEGT. CDR3 protein: CASSPGLAAYEQYF. In DNA form, the CDR3 reads TGTGCCAGCAGCCCGGGACTAGCGGCGTACGAGCAGTACTTC.

This clonotype was counted ten times or more. V gene TRBV29-1 combines with J gene TRBJ1-1, with D hard to call. V lost 0 bases and J lost 6, with 11 bases in between. Per the germline V gene, CDR1 is SQVTM and CDR2 is ANQGSEA. The CDR3 is 13 amino acids. The CDR3 loop reads CSVEDLRRAEAFF. CDR3 DNA: TGCAGCGTTGAAGATCTCAGGCGGGCTGAAGCTTTCTTT.

This clonotype was detected many times. This chain uses TRBV20-1 with TRBJ2-5; TRBD2 matches 12 bases. The J segment lost 3 bases and the V segment lost 6 bases, leaving 8 bases of the junction unmatched. This CDR3 contains 15 residues. Germline values: CDR1 DFQATT, CDR2 SNEGSKA (reference sequence). CDR3 region: CSAIPTSGGEETQYF. CDR3 DNA: TGCAGTGCAATACCGACTAGCGGGGGTGAAGAGACCCAGTACTTC.

This clonotype was seen repeatedly, ten times or more. This chain uses TRBV5-5 with TRBJ2-1, with a tentative D call TRBD1 (6 bases). V dropped 1 base and J dropped 4 bases, with 12 bases sitting between them. Germline V gene sequence: CDR1 SGHKS, CDR2 YYEKEE (reference sequence). The CDR3 loop spans 15 amino acids. This chain's CDR3 is CASSLTGPLYNEQFF. CDR3 in DNA: TGTGCCAGCAGCTTGACAGGGCCTCTGTACAATGAGCAGTTCTTC.

This clonotype was detected ten times or more. The chain links TRBV7-7 to TRBJ2-3; 7 nucleotides match TRBD1. After removal of 1 base from V and 4 bases from J, the junction contained 2 bases not matched to a gene. The CDR3 consists of 14 residues. The germline V gene encodes CDR1 SSHAT and CDR2 FNYEAQ (reference sequence). CDR3 residues: CASSLEGGPDTQYF. The CDR3, as DNA: TGTGCCAGCAGCTTAGAAGGGGGCCCAGATACGCAGTATTTT.

This clonotype has a handful of counts. The chain has TRBV15 and TRBJ2-5, with a weak D call TRBD2 (5 bases). Trimming took 8 bases from V and 7 from J, leaving 11 bases between them. Germline CDR1 LNHNV, CDR2 YYDKDF (reference sequence). The CDR3 runs 11 residues. The CDR3 sequence: CATAEGWTQYF. In DNA form, the CDR3 reads TGTGCCACCGCCGAGGGTTGGACCCAGTACTTC.

This clonotype was seen repeatedly, ten times or more. V and J are TRBV2 and TRBJ2-5; the D gene is possibly TRBD2 (6 bases). This CDR3 is 11 amino acids long. Germline V gives CDR1 SNHLY, CDR2 FYNNEI. V was trimmed by 8 bases and J by 5 bases, leaving 9 bases between them. CDR3 protein: CASRLAETQYF. CDR3 nucleotide sequence: TGTGCCAGCCGTCTAGCGGAGACCCAGTACTTC.

This clonotype was seen repeatedly, ten times or more. The chain joins TRBV29-1 to TRBJ2-1, with D unresolved. V lost 2 bases and J lost 1, with 6 bases in between. The CDR3 sequence is 13 residues long. The germline V gene encodes CDR1 SQVTM and CDR2 ANQGSEA. This CDR3 is CSVEISSYNEQFF. CDR3 sequence (DNA): TGCAGCGTTGAAATATCATCCTACAATGAGCAGTTCTTC.